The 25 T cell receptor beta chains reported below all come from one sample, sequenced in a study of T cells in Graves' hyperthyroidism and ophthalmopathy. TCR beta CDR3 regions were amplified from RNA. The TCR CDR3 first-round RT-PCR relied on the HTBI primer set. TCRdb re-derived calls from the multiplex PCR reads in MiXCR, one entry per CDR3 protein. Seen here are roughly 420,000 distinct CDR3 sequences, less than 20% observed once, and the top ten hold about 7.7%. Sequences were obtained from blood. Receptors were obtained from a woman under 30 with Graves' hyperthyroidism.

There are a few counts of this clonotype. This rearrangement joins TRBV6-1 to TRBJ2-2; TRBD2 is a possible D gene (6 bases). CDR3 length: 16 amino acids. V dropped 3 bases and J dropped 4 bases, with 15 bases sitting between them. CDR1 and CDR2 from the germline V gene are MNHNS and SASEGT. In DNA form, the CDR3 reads TGTGCCAGCAGTGACGGAGAGGGACTTGTCACCGGGGAGCTGTTTTTT. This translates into CASSDGEGLVTGELFF.

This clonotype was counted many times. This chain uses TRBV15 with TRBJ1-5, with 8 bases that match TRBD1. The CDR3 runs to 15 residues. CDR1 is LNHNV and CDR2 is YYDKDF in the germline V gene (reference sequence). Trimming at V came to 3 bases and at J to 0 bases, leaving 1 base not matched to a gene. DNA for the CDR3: TGTGCCACCAGCAGCACAGGGGGTAGCAATCAGCCCCAGCATTTT. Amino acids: CATSSTGGSNQPQHF.

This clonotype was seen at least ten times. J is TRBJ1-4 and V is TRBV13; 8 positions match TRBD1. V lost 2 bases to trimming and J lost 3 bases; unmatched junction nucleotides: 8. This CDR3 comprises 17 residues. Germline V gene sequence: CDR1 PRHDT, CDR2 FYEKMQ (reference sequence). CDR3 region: CASSLFGQGMANEKLFF. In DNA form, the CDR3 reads TGTGCCAGCAGCTTATTCGGACAGGGAATGGCTAATGAAAAACTGTTTTTT.

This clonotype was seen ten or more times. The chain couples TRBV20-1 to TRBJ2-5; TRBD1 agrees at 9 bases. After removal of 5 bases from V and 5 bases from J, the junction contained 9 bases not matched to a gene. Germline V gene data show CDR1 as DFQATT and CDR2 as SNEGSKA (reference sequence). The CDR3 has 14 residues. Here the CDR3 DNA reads TGCAGTGCTGAGCGAGACAGGGGGTTTGAGACCCAGTACTTC. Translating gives CSAERDRGFETQYF.

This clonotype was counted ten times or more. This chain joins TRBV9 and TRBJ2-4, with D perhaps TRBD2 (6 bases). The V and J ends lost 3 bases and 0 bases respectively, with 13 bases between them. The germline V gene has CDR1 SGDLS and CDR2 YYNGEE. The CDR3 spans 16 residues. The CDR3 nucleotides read TGTGCCAGCAGCGCCACTCCGGGACTAGCCAAAAACATTCAGTACTTC. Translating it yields CASSATPGLAKNIQYF.

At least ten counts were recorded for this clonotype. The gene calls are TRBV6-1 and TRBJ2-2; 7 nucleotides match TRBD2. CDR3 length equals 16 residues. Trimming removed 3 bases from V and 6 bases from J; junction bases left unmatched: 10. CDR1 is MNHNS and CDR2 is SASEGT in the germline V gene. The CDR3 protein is CASSDDIRTSAGELFF. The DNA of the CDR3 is TGTGCCAGCAGTGACGATATCCGGACTAGTGCCGGGGAGCTGTTTTTT.

The CDR3 DNA reads TGCAGTGCTAGAAAGACTAGCGGGGGGGCGAACACCGGGGAGCTGTTTTTT. This codes for CSARKTSGGANTGELFF. The chain couples TRBV20-1 to TRBJ2-2, with 14 bases lining up with TRBD2. The length of the CDR3 is 17 residues. Unmatched junction bases numbered 2, after V lost 2 bases and J lost 0 bases. Germline V gene sequence: CDR1 DFQATT, CDR2 SNEGSKA (reference sequence).

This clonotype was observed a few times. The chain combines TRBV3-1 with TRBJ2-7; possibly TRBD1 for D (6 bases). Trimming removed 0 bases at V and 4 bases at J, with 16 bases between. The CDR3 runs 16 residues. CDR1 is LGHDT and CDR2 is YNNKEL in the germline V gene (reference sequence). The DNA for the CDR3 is TGTGCCAGCAGCCAAGATATGACAGGAACTTTTTACGAGCAGTACTTC. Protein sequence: CASSQDMTGTFYEQYF.

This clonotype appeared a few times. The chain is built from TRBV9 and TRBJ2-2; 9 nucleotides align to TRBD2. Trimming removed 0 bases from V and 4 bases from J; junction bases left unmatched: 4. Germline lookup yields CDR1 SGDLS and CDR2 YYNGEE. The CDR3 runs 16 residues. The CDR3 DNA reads TGTGCCAGCAGCGTAGTAGAACTAGCGGGCACCGGGGAGCTGTTTTTT. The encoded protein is CASSVVELAGTGELFF. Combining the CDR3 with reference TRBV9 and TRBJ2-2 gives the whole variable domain DSGVTQTPKHLITATGQRVTLRCSPRSGDLSVYWYQQSLDQGLQFLIQYYNGEERAKGNILERFSAQQFPDLHSELNLSSLELGDSALYFCASSVVELAGTGELFFGEGSRLTVL.

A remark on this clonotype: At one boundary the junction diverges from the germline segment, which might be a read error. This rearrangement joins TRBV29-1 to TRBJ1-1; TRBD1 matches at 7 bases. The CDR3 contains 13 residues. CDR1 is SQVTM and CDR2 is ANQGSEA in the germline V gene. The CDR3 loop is CSVPRQGNTEALF. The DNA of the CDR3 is TGCAGCGTCCCCCGACAGGGTAACACTGAAGCTCTCTTT. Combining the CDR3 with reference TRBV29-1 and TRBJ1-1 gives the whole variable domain SAVISQKPSRDICQRGTSLTIQCQVDSQVTMMFWYRQQPGQSLTLIATANQGSEATYESGFVIDKFPISRPNLTFSTLTVSNMSPEDSSIYLCSVPRQGNTEALFGQGTRLTVV.

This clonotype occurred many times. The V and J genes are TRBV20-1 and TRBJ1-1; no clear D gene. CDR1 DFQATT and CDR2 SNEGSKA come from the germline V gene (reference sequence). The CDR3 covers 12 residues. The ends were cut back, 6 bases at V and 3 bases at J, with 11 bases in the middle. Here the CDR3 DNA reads TGCAGTGCGGGCGGACTCGACACTGAAGCTTTCTTT. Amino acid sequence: CSAGGLDTEAFF.

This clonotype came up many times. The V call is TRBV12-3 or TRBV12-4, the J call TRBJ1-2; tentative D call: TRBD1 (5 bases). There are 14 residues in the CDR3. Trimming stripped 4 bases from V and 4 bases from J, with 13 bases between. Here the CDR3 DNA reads TGTGCCAGCAGTTCTACACTCGACAGCTATGGCTACACCTTC. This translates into CASSSTLDSYGYTF.

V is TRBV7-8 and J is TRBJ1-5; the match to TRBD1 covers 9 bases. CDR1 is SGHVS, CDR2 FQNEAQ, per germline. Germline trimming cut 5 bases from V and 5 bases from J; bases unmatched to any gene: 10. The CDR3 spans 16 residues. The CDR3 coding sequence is TGTGCCAGCAGCCCAAGGGTATGGGACAGGGATCAGCCCCAGCATTTT. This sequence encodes CASSPRVWDRDQPQHF.

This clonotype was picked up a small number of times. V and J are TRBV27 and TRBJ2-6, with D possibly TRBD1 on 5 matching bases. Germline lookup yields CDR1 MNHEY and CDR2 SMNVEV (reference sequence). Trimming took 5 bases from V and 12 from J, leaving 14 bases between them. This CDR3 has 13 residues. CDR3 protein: CASSPVHRGVLTF. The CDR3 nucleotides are TGTGCCAGCAGTCCCGTACATAGGGGCGTCCTGACTTTC.

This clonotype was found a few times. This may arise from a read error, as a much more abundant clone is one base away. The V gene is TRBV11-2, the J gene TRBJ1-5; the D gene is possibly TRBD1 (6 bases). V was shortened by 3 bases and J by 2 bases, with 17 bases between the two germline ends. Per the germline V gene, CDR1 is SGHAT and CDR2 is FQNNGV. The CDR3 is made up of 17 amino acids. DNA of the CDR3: TGTGCCAGCAGCTTGGCAGGGGAAAGCTATGGCAATCAGCCCCAGCATTTT. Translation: CASSLAGESYGNQPQHF.

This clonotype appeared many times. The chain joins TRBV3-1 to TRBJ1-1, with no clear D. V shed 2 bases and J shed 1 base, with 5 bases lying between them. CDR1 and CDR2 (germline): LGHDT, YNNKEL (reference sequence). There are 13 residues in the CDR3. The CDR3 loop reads CASSQKRNTEAFF. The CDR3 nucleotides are TGTGCCAGCAGCCAAAAAAGGAACACTGAAGCTTTCTTT.

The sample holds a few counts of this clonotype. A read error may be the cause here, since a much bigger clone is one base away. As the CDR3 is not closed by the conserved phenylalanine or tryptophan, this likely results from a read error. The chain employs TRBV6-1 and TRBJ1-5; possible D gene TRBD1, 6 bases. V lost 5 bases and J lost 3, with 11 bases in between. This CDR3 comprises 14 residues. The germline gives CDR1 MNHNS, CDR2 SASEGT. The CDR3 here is CASSKGGYNQPQHL. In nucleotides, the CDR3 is TGTGCCAGCAGTAAGGGGGGATACAATCAGCCCCAGCATCTT.

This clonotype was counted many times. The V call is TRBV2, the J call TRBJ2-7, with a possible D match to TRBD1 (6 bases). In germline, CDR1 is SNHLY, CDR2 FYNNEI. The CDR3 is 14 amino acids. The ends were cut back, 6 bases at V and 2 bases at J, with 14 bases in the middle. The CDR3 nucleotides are TGTGCCAGCAGAGGACAAGCAGGGGCCTACGAGCAGTACTTC. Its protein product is CASRGQAGAYEQYF.

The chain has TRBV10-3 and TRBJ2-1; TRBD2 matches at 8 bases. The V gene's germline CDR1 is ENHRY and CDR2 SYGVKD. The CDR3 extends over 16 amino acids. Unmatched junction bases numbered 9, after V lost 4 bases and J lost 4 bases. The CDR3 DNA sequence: TGTGCCATCAGTGCTAAAGAACTAGCGGAATACAATGAGCAGTTCTTC. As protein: CAISAKELAEYNEQFF.

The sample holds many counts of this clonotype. CDR3: CASSLALAGGQDEQFF. The CDR3 coding sequence is TGTGCCAGCAGTTTAGCGCTAGCGGGGGGGCAGGATGAGCAGTTCTTC. The chain combines TRBV12-3 or TRBV12-4 with TRBJ2-1; 12 bases line up with TRBD2. V lost 0 bases, J lost 8 bases, and 5 bases stayed unmatched. The CDR3 sequence is 16 residues long.

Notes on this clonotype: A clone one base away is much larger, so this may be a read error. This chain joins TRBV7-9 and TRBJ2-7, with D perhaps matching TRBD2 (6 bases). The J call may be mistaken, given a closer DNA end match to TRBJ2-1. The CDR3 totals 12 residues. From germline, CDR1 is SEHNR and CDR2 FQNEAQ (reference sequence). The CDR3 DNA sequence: TGTGCCAGCAGCTTTCAGGACTACGAGCAGTTCTTC. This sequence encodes CASSFQDYEQFF.

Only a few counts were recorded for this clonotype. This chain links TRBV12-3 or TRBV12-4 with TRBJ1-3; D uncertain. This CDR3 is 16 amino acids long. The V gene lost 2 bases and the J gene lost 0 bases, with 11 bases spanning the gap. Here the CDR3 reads CASSLLAAGSGNTIYF. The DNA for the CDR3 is TGTGCCAGCAGTTTATTGGCTGCCGGCTCTGGAAACACCATATATTTT.

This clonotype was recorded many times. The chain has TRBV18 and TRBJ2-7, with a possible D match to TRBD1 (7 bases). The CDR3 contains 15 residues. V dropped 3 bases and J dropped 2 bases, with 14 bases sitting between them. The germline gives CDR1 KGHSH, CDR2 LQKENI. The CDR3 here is CASSPSGGGPYEQYF. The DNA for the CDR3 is TGTGCCAGCTCACCCTCAGGGGGAGGCCCCTACGAGCAGTACTTC.

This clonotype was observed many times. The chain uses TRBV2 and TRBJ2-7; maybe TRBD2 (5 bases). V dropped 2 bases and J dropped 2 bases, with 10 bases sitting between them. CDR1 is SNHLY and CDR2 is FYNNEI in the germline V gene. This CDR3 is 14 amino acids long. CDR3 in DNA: TGTGCCAGCAGTGAAAGTTACGGGGCCTACGAGCAGTACTTC. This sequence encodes CASSESYGAYEQYF.

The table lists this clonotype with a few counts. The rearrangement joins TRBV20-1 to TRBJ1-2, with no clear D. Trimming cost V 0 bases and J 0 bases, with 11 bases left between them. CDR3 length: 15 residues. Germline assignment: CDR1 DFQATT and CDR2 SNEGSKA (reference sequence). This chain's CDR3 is CSARDYSDSNYGYTF. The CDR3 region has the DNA TGCAGTGCTAGAGATTACTCTGATTCTAACTATGGCTACACCTTC.